The text below deals with one T cell receptor beta chain. This receptor's antigen is unknown. Base qualities were left out, and no much larger clone turns up one base away. The data were obtained in a study of blood T cell repertoires in COVID-19 (dated by TCRdb to about 2020). About the study as a whole: The collaborator samples originated in the United States, Italy and Spain and spanned the acute and convalescent phases of COVID-19. Samples came from the ongoing ImmuneRACE study (first 160 participants) plus 1,254 subjects from 6 global collaborators. Where HLA class I and class II types were available, the types were taken from metadata supplied by the sample provider, not from assay-based typing. The repertoires were released in a freely available public database intended as a resource for research on the immune response to SARS-CoV-2. The material from the prospective study consisted of cDNA or gDNA derived from T cells, B-cell-depleted T cells, or PBMCs. A de-identified subject ID, COVID-19 status, age in years and sex were almost always included in the sample metadata. The dataset comprised deeply sampled blood TCRbeta repertoires from subjects exposed to, actively infected with, or recovered from COVID-19. General conclusions and limits of the study: Clinical and demographic metadata were provided uncurated, with the amount varying by source and participant.

TCRbeta CDR3 regions were amplified from genomic DNA by means of the immunoSEQ Assay, a bias-controlled multiplex PCR. As for how the authors treated the data: The number of nucleated cells in each sample was estimated by amplification of reference gene primers within the assay. To quantify the absolute abundance of each unique TCRbeta CDR3 rearrangement, sequence reads were collapsed and filtered. For each sample, productive Simpson clonality was calculated by taking the square root of Simpson's diversity index across productive rearrangements. Here the immuneACCESS table is served through TCRdb, limited to in-frame sequences with V and J called. Missing clones are a known gap in these copies; in checked studies unresolved V genes cover under half, and the rest lacks a known reason. For V, J and clone size, that table is used; D and trimming come from the DNA. This sample has some 130,000 clones in its table, and approximately 88% of those were observed once. The ten largest make up over 1.1% of the sample.

Each collaborating institution followed its own protocols to collect whole blood in K2EDTA tubes. For TCRbeta analysis, collaborator samples were shipped as frozen whole blood, as isolated PBMCs, or as DNA extracted from either sample type. The source material was peripheral blood. The receptor was derived from a man aged 60 to 75 with acute or convalescent COVID-19.

Here is the DNA: TGCGCCAGCAGACCCGGACAGGGCGAGCAGTACTTC. This sequence encodes CASRPGQGEQYF. Recombination joined TRBV5-1 with TRBJ2-7, and 8 junction bases match TRBD1. Via the germline V gene, CDR1 is SGHRS and CDR2 YFSETQ. Counted from cysteine to phenylalanine, this CDR3 has 12 amino acids. CDR3 DNA is the only sequence kept; it has 36 bases, read in frame from the first base. Trimming takes 5 bases off V and 6 bases off J; junction bases not matched to a gene: 4.